These 15 T cell receptor beta chains came from one sample sequenced in a study of blood T cell repertoires in COVID-19 (dated by TCRdb to 2019 to 2021). Libraries were prepared through the immunoSEQ multiplex PCR assay. In TCRdb, the immuneACCESS table is reduced to in-frame sequences with V and J assigned. These tables do not hold every clone; where another copy was compared, an unresolved V gene accounts for under half, and the others remain unexplained. This sample is represented by 150,000 to 200,000 clones; approximately 93% of them were singletons. Roughly 2.1% of the sample is taken by the ten largest. The sequencing input was peripheral blood. These receptors all come from a woman in her sixties or seventies with COVID-19, enrolled during active disease.

V and J are TRBV5-8 and TRBJ2-5; D unclear. Trimming took 3 bases from V and 4 from J, leaving 10 bases between them. The CDR3 is made up of 13 amino acids. The germline CDR1 and CDR2 sequences are SGHTS and YDEGEE. The CDR3 is CASSSRLRETQYF. CDR3 bases: TGTGCCAGCAGCTCCCGGTTGCGAGAGACCCAGTACTTC.

Note on this clone: Relative to the germline gene, one junction end is altered; a read error may explain this. The rearrangement joins TRBV5-1 to TRBJ2-1, with TRBD1 matching 8 bases. The CDR3 loop spans 14 amino acids. Germline assignment: CDR1 SGHRS and CDR2 YFSETQ. This chain's CDR3 is CASDDRGSFNEQFF. The CDR3 nucleotides are TGCGCCAGCGATGACAGGGGCTCCTTCAATGAGCAGTTCTTC.

With regard to this clone: One junction end does not reproduce the germline sequence, and a read error may be involved. This specimen includes other DNA sequences encoding the same CDR3. The DNA of the CDR3 is TGTAGCGCGACAGGCTTAAATGAGCAGTTCTTC. Translated, it gives CSATGLNEQFF. This chain joins TRBV29-1 and TRBJ2-1, with D tentatively TRBD1 (6 bases). CDR1 is SQVTM and CDR2 is ANQGSEA in the germline V gene. The CDR3 covers 11 residues.

The chain is built from TRBV5-1 and TRBJ2-3, with TRBD2 matching 8 bases. CDR3 size: 13 residues. J lost 5 bases, V lost 5 bases, and 4 bases had no gene match. Germline V gene sequence: CDR1 SGHRS, CDR2 YFSETQ. The CDR3 DNA reads as TGCGCCAGCAGGCTAGCGGGCGGAGATACGCAGTATTTT. Amino acids: CASRLAGGDTQYF. Full variable domain (missing parts from reference TRBV5-1 and TRBJ2-3): KAGVTQTPRYLIKTRGQQVTLSCSPISGHRSVSWYQQTPGQGLQFLFEYFSETQRNKGNFPGRFSGRQFSNSRSEMNVSTLELGDSALYLCASRLAGGDTQYFGPGTRLTVL.

The chain uses TRBV18 and TRBJ2-3; 7 positions agree with TRBD2. Germline CDR1 is KGHSH and CDR2 is LQKENI. The trim removed 1 base at V and 5 bases at J, leaving 12 bases unmatched. The CDR3 covers 17 residues. The CDR3 region is CASSPQLAGVGRDTQYF. CDR3 bases: TGTGCCAGCTCACCACAGCTTGCGGGGGTTGGGCGAGATACGCAGTATTTT.

The V and J genes are TRBV6-5 and TRBJ1-4; 8 positions match TRBD1. CDR3 length: 15 amino acids. V shed 6 bases, J shed 4 bases, and the junction held 7 bases outside the gene matches. Germline V gene lookup returns CDR1 MNHEY and CDR2 SVGAGI. CDR3 bases: TGTGCCAGCAGCCTGAGACAGGGGTTTAATGAAAAACTGTTTTTT. Translation gives CASSLRQGFNEKLFF.

CDR3 sequence (DNA): TGCAGCGTGCAGAATGAAAAACTGTTTTTT. This encodes CSVQNEKLFF. The chain recombines TRBV29-1 with TRBJ1-4; D uncertain. The germline gives CDR1 SQVTM, CDR2 ANQGSEA. The CDR3 loop spans 10 amino acids. V lost 6 bases to trimming and J lost 5 bases, with 4 bases between them.

CDR3 residues: CASSQDRAYGYTF. The CDR3 DNA sequence: TGCGCCAGCAGCCAGGACAGGGCGTATGGCTACACCTTC. The gene calls are TRBV5-1 and TRBJ1-2, with 8 bases identical to TRBD1. Germline V gene lookup returns CDR1 SGHRS and CDR2 YFSETQ. The V gene end was trimmed by 4 bases and the J gene end by 5 bases; junction bases not matched to a gene: 4. The CDR3 sequence is 13 residues long. Together with reference TRBV5-1 and TRBJ1-2, the CDR3 gives the full variable domain: KAGVTQTPRYLIKTRGQQVTLSCSPISGHRSVSWYQQTPGQGLQFLFEYFSETQRNKGNFPGRFSGRQFSNSRSEMNVSTLELGDSALYLCASSQDRAYGYTFGSGTRLTVV.

The chain joins TRBV12-3 or TRBV12-4 to TRBJ1-1; tentatively, D is TRBD1 (5 bases). V was pared by 5 bases and J by 3 bases, with 10 bases between. The CDR3 has 13 amino acids. CDR3 loop: CASSKGRDTEAFF. CDR3 in DNA: TGTGCCAGCAGTAAGGGGAGGGACACTGAAGCTTTCTTT.

The genes are TRBV7-5 and TRBJ2-1; the table gives TRBD2 as D, unverified against the DNA. TRBV7-5 is labeled a pseudogene. This CDR3 spans 17 amino acids. The CDR3 protein is CARSPALQAGGIDEQFF. The CDR3 nucleotides are TGTGCCAGAAGCCCAGCATTACAAGCGGGGGGGATAGATGAGCAGTTCTTC.

This clone was found once. The chain is built from TRBV4-1 and TRBJ2-5; TRBD2 agrees at 9 bases. V lost 2 bases to trimming and J lost 5 bases; unmatched junction nucleotides: 6. The V gene's germline CDR1 is MGHRA and CDR2 YSYEKL. The CDR3 runs 15 residues. The DNA of the CDR3 is TGCGCCAGCAGCCAACGCGGGGGGGCGGGCGAGACCCAGTACTTC. This sequence encodes CASSQRGGAGETQYF.

This chain links TRBV2 with TRBJ1-2; 7 bases align to TRBD1. The ends lost 8 bases at V and 6 bases at J; junction bases unmatched: 9. This CDR3 is 13 amino acids long. CDR1 is SNHLY and CDR2 is FYNNEI in the germline V gene. CDR3 amino acids: CASLQGRRDGYTF. The CDR3 nucleotides read TGTGCCAGCTTACAGGGGCGGAGAGATGGCTACACCTTC.

This clone has more than one count but fewer than ten. The chain is built from TRBV2 and TRBJ1-1; a possible D gene is TRBD1 (5 bases). The V gene's germline CDR1 is SNHLY and CDR2 FYNNEI. This CDR3 is 13 amino acids long. V was pared by 4 bases and J by 1 base, with 7 bases between. The CDR3 nucleotides are TGTGCCAGCAGTGGACAGTGGAACACTGAAGCTTTCTTT. It encodes CASSGQWNTEAFF.

This rearrangement joins TRBV12-5 to TRBJ2-1; possible D gene TRBD1, 6 bases. From germline, CDR1 is LGHNT and CDR2 FRNRAP. The V and J ends lost 0 bases and 10 bases respectively, with 22 bases between them. The CDR3 totals 17 residues. CDR3 in amino acids: CASGLVLRGSIGGEQFF. The CDR3 nucleotides are TGTGCTAGTGGTTTGGTACTAAGGGGGTCGATTGGCGGGGAGCAGTTCTTC.

The chain combines TRBV19 with TRBJ1-2; 9 positions match TRBD1. The CDR3 totals 17 residues. Germline trimming cut 5 bases from V and 4 bases from J; bases unmatched to any gene: 14. Germline V gives CDR1 LNHDA, CDR2 SQIVND (reference sequence). The DNA of the CDR3 is TGTGCCAGTAGTGCCTCGGGACAGGGTTTCCGGGCCTATGGCTACACCTTC. This encodes CASSASGQGFRAYGYTF.